This TCR beta chain was sequenced in a study of spatial heterogeneity in lung cancer. Overall study: Samples were donated by 72 untreated early-stage non-small cell lung cancer patients. Any follow-up PBMC samples that were available went on to be sequenced, and the median time to follow-up was approximately 2 years after resection.

Indicated time point: blood at routine non-recurrence follow-up after resection. No cells were sorted before sequencing. The whole RNA sequenced was extracted from tumor, nontumor lung or frozen PBMC. The presence of a unique molecular identifier marked each TCR cDNA molecule. TCRdb called the 5' RACE reads again in MiXCR, with one record for every CDR3 protein. The sample lists more than 95,000 distinct CDR3 sequences, less than 15% seen once, with approximately 15% in the top ten. With V trimmed by 4 bases and J by 6 bases, 7 bases remained unmatched. The CDR3 is 15 amino acids. CDR1 KGHDR and CDR2 SFDVKD come from the germline V gene. Study observations and caveats: Ubiquitous expanded tumor TCRs appeared in blood more at resection than follow-up.

There are many counts of this clonotype. The antigen is unknown. Sequencing used PBMCs, obtained at follow-up. V usage is TRBV24-1 and J usage is TRBJ2-1; 8 bases line up with TRBD1. This TCR was recovered from a male donor with early-stage non-small cell lung cancer. The CDR3 DNA reads TGTGCCACCAGTGACGACAGGGGTTCCGGCAATGAGCAGTTCTTC. This encodes CATSDDRGSGNEQFF.